These 19 T cell receptor beta chains were sequenced from one sample in a study of post-analysis software for immune sequencing data. Libraries were made from TCR beta cDNA, and they carried unique molecular identifiers. TCRdb analysed the PCR reads with MiXCR anew, one entry per CDR3 protein. The sample has about 770,000 distinct CDR3 sequences; approximately 44% are singletons. The study's findings and limits: In patients, TRBV5-6, TRBV5-1 and TRBV20-1 belonged to five TRBV segments found more frequently than in controls.

Their antigen targets remain unknown. Sequencing was done on a sample of blood. These receptors were collected from a girl between 5 and 17 years old with multiple sclerosis.

This rearrangement joins TRBV14 to TRBJ2-7; D is unresolved. The germline V gene has CDR1 SGHDN and CDR2 FVKESK. This CDR3 has 10 amino acids. The CDR3 protein is CRESPYEQYF. CDR3 nucleotides: TGTAGGGAAAGCCCCTACGAGCAGTACTTC.

The chain carries TRBV19 and TRBJ2-2, with unresolved D. In germline, CDR1 is LNHDA, CDR2 SQIVND (reference sequence). CDR3 length: 15 amino acids. V was trimmed by 7 bases and J by 0 bases, leaving 12 bases between them. The CDR3 coding sequence is TGTGCCAGTACCGCCGACGGTGCGAACACCGGGGAGCTGTTTTTT. This encodes CASTADGANTGELFF.

The chain combines TRBV6-2 or TRBV6-3 with TRBJ1-2; no reliable D call. CDR1 MNHEY and CDR2 SVGEGT come from the germline V gene. The CDR3 is 12 amino acids. Trimming pared 1 base from V and 11 bases from J, leaving 11 bases between. CDR3 protein: CASSYFPSNYTF. The CDR3 region has the DNA TGTGCCAGCAGTTACTTCCCGTCGAATTACACCTTC.

This clonotype occurred a few times. The chain couples TRBV20-1 to TRBJ2-7; no clear D gene. Deletions cut 3 bases from V and 2 bases from J, with 11 bases between. CDR1 and CDR2 from the germline V gene are DFQATT and SNEGSKA (reference sequence). The CDR3 consists of 13 residues. DNA for the CDR3: TGCAGTGCTAGTTTCCCGGGTACCTACGAGCAGTACTTC. Residues: CSASFPGTYEQYF.

This chain uses TRBV5-1 with TRBJ2-7, with D unresolved. V was cut by 3 bases and J by 4 bases, with 17 bases left in between. From germline, CDR1 is SGHRS and CDR2 YFSETQ. The CDR3 has 15 amino acids. CDR3 amino acids: CASSSSGLGIYEQYF. The CDR3 region has the DNA TGCGCCAGCAGCTCCAGTGGGCTTGGTATATACGAGCAGTACTTC. Complete variable domain (other parts from reference TRBV5-1 and TRBJ2-7): KAGVTQTPRYLIKTRGQQVTLSCSPISGHRSVSWYQQTPGQGLQFLFEYFSETQRNKGNFPGRFSGRQFSNSRSEMNVSTLELGDSALYLCASSSSGLGIYEQYFGPGTRLTVT.

This clonotype was counted many times. V usage is TRBV7-8 and J usage is TRBJ1-1; D is unresolved. V shed 0 bases and J shed 1 base, with 3 bases lying between them. CDR3 size: 13 residues. Germline V gene lookup returns CDR1 SGHVS and CDR2 FQNEAQ. This CDR3 is CASSLAPNTEAFF. The CDR3 DNA sequence: TGTGCCAGCAGCTTAGCTCCGAACACTGAAGCTTTCTTT.

The rearrangement links TRBV7-9 to TRBJ2-1; D is unclear. The CDR3 totals 12 residues. V lost 7 bases, J lost 5 bases, and 9 bases lay in between. Germline V CDR1 and CDR2: SEHNR, FQNEAQ (reference sequence). The CDR3 DNA reads as TGTGCCAGCACCAAGACTGACAATGAGCAGTTCTTC. It codes for CASTKTDNEQFF.

This clonotype was seen a few times. The chain combines TRBV4-3 with TRBJ2-5; possibly TRBD1 for D (6 bases). The CDR3 runs 14 residues. The germline V gene has CDR1 LGHNA and CDR2 YSLEER. The V and J ends lost 2 bases and 3 bases respectively, with 10 bases between them. CDR3 residues: CASSQKWTEETQYF. The CDR3 DNA is TGCGCCAGCAGCCAAAAGTGGACAGAAGAGACCCAGTACTTC.

This sequence joins TRBV7-3 and TRBJ2-1; TRBD2 matches 9 bases. Germline V gene sequence: CDR1 SGHTA, CDR2 FQGTGA. CDR3 size: 16 residues. Trimming took 5 bases from V and 0 from J; bases not matched to a gene: 5. The CDR3 here is CASSPTSGHSYNEQFF. CDR3 nucleotide sequence: TGTGCCAGCAGCCCTACTAGCGGGCACTCCTACAATGAGCAGTTCTTC.

The chain combines TRBV7-9 with TRBJ1-5; D uncertain. This CDR3 is built from 16 residues. CDR1 is SEHNR, CDR2 FQNEAQ, per germline (reference sequence). V lost 2 bases and J lost 4, with 15 bases in between. CDR3 nucleotides: TGTGCCAGCAGCTTATTTCTGGGAGTCGCTAATCAGCCCCAGCATTTT. It is translated as CASSLFLGVANQPQHF.

This clonotype showed up just a few times. A read error may account for a junction end that differs from germline. The chain employs TRBV7-3 and TRBJ2-1; D gene unclear. CDR3 length: 13 residues. Per germline, CDR1 SGHTA and CDR2 FQGTGA. The CDR3 nucleotides are TGTGCCAGCAGCTTGGGGAAGTCAAATGAACAGTTCTTC. It is translated as CASSLGKSNEQFF. Variable domain in full (rest from reference TRBV7-3 and TRBJ2-1): GAGVSQTPSNKVTEKGKYVELRCDPISGHTALYWYRQSLGQGPEFLIYFQGTGAADDSGLPNDRFFAVRPEGSVSTLKIQRTERGDSAVYLCASSLGKSNEQFFGPGTRLTVL.

This clonotype was counted a few times. The J gene is TRBJ1-5, the V gene TRBV7-9; possible D gene TRBD1, 6 bases. The length of the CDR3 is 17 residues. Germline values: CDR1 SEHNR, CDR2 FQNEAQ (reference sequence). V dropped 4 bases and J dropped 0 bases, with 16 bases sitting between them. CDR3 amino acids: CASSSADRDYSNQPQHF. Here the CDR3 DNA reads TGTGCCAGCAGCTCAGCGGACAGAGACTATAGCAATCAGCCCCAGCATTTT.

The V call is TRBV5-5, the J call TRBJ1-2, with D hard to call. The CDR3 spans 14 residues. Trimming removed 4 bases at V and 6 bases at J, with 16 bases between. From germline, CDR1 is SGHKS and CDR2 YYEKEE (reference sequence). This chain's CDR3 is CASSLTGMPHGYTF. CDR3 coding DNA: TGTGCCAGCAGCCTCACCGGGATGCCTCATGGCTACACCTTC.

The gene calls are TRBV7-2 and TRBJ2-7; D may be TRBD1 or TRBD2 (5 bases each). Germline V gene data show CDR1 as SGHTA and CDR2 as FQGNSA. The CDR3 contains 15 residues. The V and J ends lost 3 bases and 7 bases respectively, with 19 bases between them. This CDR3 is CASSFYEEGLWEQYF. CDR3 in DNA: TGTGCCAGCAGCTTTTACGAAGAGGGGCTTTGGGAGCAGTACTTC.

Only one count was recorded for this clonotype. The J gene is TRBJ2-1, the V gene TRBV3-1; no clear D. Germline assignment: CDR1 LGHDT and CDR2 YNNKEL (reference sequence). V lost 4 bases, J lost 8 bases, and 15 bases lay in between. This CDR3 is 14 amino acids long. CDR3 residues: CASSRETLPHEQFF. The CDR3 nucleotides are TGTGCCAGCAGCCGGGAAACACTTCCCCATGAGCAGTTCTTC.

This chain connects TRBV12-3 or TRBV12-4 to TRBJ2-7, with 7 nucleotides matching TRBD2. The DNA end is more similar to TRBJ2-5, so the J call may be wrong. CDR3 length: 12 residues. This CDR3 is CASSNGGETQYF. CDR3 sequence (DNA): TGTGCCAGTTCGAACGGGGGGGAGACCCAGTACTTC.

V gene TRBV7-9 combines with J gene TRBJ2-7, with TRBD1 matching over 10 bases. The V gene's germline CDR1 is SEHNR and CDR2 FQNEAQ (reference sequence). The CDR3 spans 19 residues. Trimming took 1 base from V and 3 from J; bases not matched to a gene: 15. CDR3 sequence: CASSLDMATGGHQIYEQYF. Written as DNA, the CDR3 is TGTGCCAGCAGCTTAGATATGGCGACAGGGGGCCACCAAATCTACGAGCAGTACTTC.

This clonotype was detected only a few times. The chain has TRBV29-1 and TRBJ1-1; D unclear. Germline CDR1 reads SQVTM; CDR2 reads ANQGSEA. V was trimmed by 3 bases and J by 4 bases, leaving 18 bases between them. CDR3 length: 15 amino acids. The CDR3 protein is CSVDYVTVVGTEAFF. As DNA, the CDR3 is TGCAGCGTTGATTATGTTACAGTCGTGGGCACTGAAGCTTTCTTT.

This clonotype was detected many times. The chain recombines TRBV12-3 or TRBV12-4 with TRBJ1-2, with D unclear. The V and J ends lost 6 bases and 2 bases respectively, with 4 bases between them. This CDR3 has 11 amino acids. CDR3 sequence: CASSGNYGYTF. As DNA, the CDR3 is TGTGCCAGCAGCGGGAACTATGGCTACACCTTC.